Each of the 14 T cell receptor beta chains below was sequenced from the same sample in a study of blood T cell repertoires in COVID-19. TCRdb's copy holds only in-frame clones and misses some; the assay was immunoSEQ multiplex PCR. The sample includes 300,000 to 450,000 clones, more than 80% seen only once; the top ten take around 2.8%. Sequenced sample: peripheral blood. The receptors derive from a woman aged 25 to 45 with COVID-19, enrolled during active disease.

CDR3 DNA: TGTGCCAGCAGTTACGGCGGGGGGGGCCGCAATCAGCCCCAGCATTTT. It codes for CASSYGGGGRNQPQHF. The gene calls are TRBV6-6 and TRBJ1-5; D perhaps matches TRBD1 (6 bases). The CDR3 is made up of 16 amino acids. V was trimmed by 2 bases and J by 2 bases, leaving 13 bases between them. Germline V gene data show CDR1 as MNHNY and CDR2 as SVGAGI (reference sequence).

This chain links TRBV3-1 (or the pseudogene TRBV3-2) with TRBJ2-5; 7 bases are shared with TRBD1. Looked up from germline, CDR1 is LGHDT and CDR2 is YNNKEL (reference sequence). CDR3 length: 14 amino acids. With 5 bases clipped from V and 7 bases from J, the junction kept 10 bases outside the gene matches. In DNA form, the CDR3 reads TGTGCCAGCAGCGTCTCAGGGGGTCAGGCGACCCAGTACTTC. This translates into CASSVSGGQATQYF.

This clone showed up just once. The V and J genes are TRBV29-1 and TRBJ2-5, with 9 bases identical to TRBD2. The CDR3 extends over 14 amino acids. V lost 7 bases, J lost 7 bases, and 13 bases stayed unmatched. Germline assignment: CDR1 SQVTM and CDR2 ANQGSEA. CDR3: CSGGYAGGRGTQYF. The DNA for the CDR3 is TGCAGCGGGGGGTACGCGGGAGGGCGAGGGACCCAGTACTTC.

This chain links TRBV7-9 with TRBJ1-3; TRBD1 aligns across 8 bases. Germline V lookup: CDR1 SEHNR, CDR2 FQNEAQ (reference sequence). The CDR3 totals 17 residues. After removal of 5 bases from V and 1 base from J, the junction contained 10 bases not matched to a gene. CDR3 protein: CASSPILRGLSGNTIYF. Written as DNA, the CDR3 is TGTGCCAGCAGCCCAATCCTCAGGGGGCTTTCTGGAAACACCATATATTTT.

This rearrangement joins TRBV7-6 to TRBJ2-7, with TRBD1 as a possible D gene (6 bases). CDR1 is SGHVS, CDR2 FNYEAQ, per germline. V was shortened by 5 bases and J by 6 bases, with 11 bases between the two germline ends. The CDR3 sequence is 12 residues long. Written as DNA, the CDR3 is TGTGCCAGCAGCAGGACAGCTGGCGAGCAGTACTTC. Protein product: CASSRTAGEQYF.

This sequence joins TRBV5-1 and TRBJ1-1; TRBD1 is a possible D gene (5 bases). Trimming shortened V by 0 bases and J by 1 base, and 7 bases separated the two germline ends. The CDR3 has 14 residues. Germline CDR1 SGHRS, CDR2 YFSETQ. CDR3 loop: CASSLETANTEAFF. CDR3 DNA: TGCGCCAGCAGCTTGGAGACAGCGAACACTGAAGCTTTCTTT.

This chain uses TRBV7-2 with TRBJ1-3; D gene unclear. Trimming pared 5 bases from V and 3 bases from J, leaving 20 bases between. CDR1 is SGHTA and CDR2 is FQGNSA in the germline V gene. The CDR3 sequence is 17 residues long. Written as DNA, the CDR3 is TGTGCCAGCAGCCCCCAGCCCGGTTCCGCGGGTGGAAACACCATATATTTT. Protein: CASSPQPGSAGGNTIYF.

This clone was seen only a few times. The chain has TRBV5-4 and TRBJ1-4; D unclear. Germline-derived CDR1 and CDR2 are SGHNT and YYREEE (reference sequence). V lost 4 bases, J lost 4 bases, and 14 bases lay in between. The CDR3 runs 15 residues. The CDR3 nucleotides are TGTGCCAGCAGCCCTCAGGTGGGCAGTAATGAAAAACTGTTTTTT. Translation gives CASSPQVGSNEKLFF.

The V gene is TRBV13, the J gene TRBJ2-4; 11 bases fit TRBD1. The V gene end was trimmed by 5 bases and the J gene end by 1 base; junction bases not matched to a gene: 10. Germline V lookup: CDR1 PRHDT, CDR2 FYEKMQ (reference sequence). This CDR3 has 18 residues. CDR3 in amino acids: CASSLGQGAIMAKNIQYF. For the CDR3, the DNA is TGTGCCAGCAGCCTCGGACAGGGGGCGATTATGGCCAAAAACATTCAGTACTTC.

Only one count was recorded for this clone. The chain is built from TRBV9 and TRBJ1-6; tentative D call: TRBD1 (6 bases). Deletions cut 0 bases from V and 5 bases from J, with 15 bases between. Germline CDR1 reads SGDLS; CDR2 reads YYNGEE. The CDR3 runs 17 residues. The CDR3 DNA reads TGTGCCAGCAGCGTAGGTTCAGGGGTTTCGGATAATTCACCCCTCCACTTT. Protein: CASSVGSGVSDNSPLHF.

This sequence joins TRBV2 and TRBJ2-1, with D unresolved. Germline V lookup: CDR1 SNHLY, CDR2 FYNNEI. The CDR3 is made up of 16 amino acids. Between the trimmed V and J ends, which lost 7 bases and 1 base, there was a span of 17 bases. In DNA, the CDR3 is TGTGCCAGCAATGGCGGAATAGGATCTTCCTACAATGAGCAGTTCTTC. Its translation is CASNGGIGSSYNEQFF.

As to this clone: Other nucleotide sequences from this sample produce the same CDR3. The V and J genes are TRBV6-2 or TRBV6-3 and TRBJ2-3; D unclear. Looked up from germline, CDR1 is MNHEY and CDR2 is SVGEGT. This CDR3 has 14 residues. V was trimmed by 3 bases and J by 3 bases, leaving 10 bases between them. CDR3 in DNA: TGTGCCAGCAGTTATTCCAGAGGAACAGATACGCAGTATTTT. Its protein is CASSYSRGTDTQYF.

This rearrangement joins TRBV6-2 or TRBV6-3 to TRBJ2-7, with TRBD2 matching over 7 bases. The germline V gene has CDR1 MNHEY and CDR2 SVGEGT. The junction had 10 bases not matched to a gene; V was cut back by 4 bases and J by 4 bases. The CDR3 is made up of 15 amino acids. CDR3 nucleotide sequence: TGTGCCAGCAGTTCATCGACCGGGACTAATTACGAGCAGTACGTC. Translation gives CASSSSTGTNYEQYV.

J is TRBJ2-7 and V is TRBV2, with TRBD2 matching 8 bases. The ends lost 6 bases at V and 0 bases at J; junction bases unmatched: 7. The CDR3 consists of 15 residues. Germline V gene sequence: CDR1 SNHLY, CDR2 FYNNEI. In DNA, the CDR3 is TGTGCCAGCAGCAGGCGGGGGGACCTCTCCTACGAGCAGTACTTC. Translating it yields CASSRRGDLSYEQYF.